These T cell receptor beta chains were read from a single sample in a study of beta chain features in type 1 diabetes. The repertoire was sequenced with immunoSEQ multiplex PCR; TCRdb's copy has only in-frame clones and lacks some. There are roughly 610,000 clones in the sample; about 14% occur only once, and 0.093% lies in the top ten. The material sequenced was naive CD4+ T cells from blood. The receptors originated from a man younger than 35 in good health. Each CDR3 is given with its conserved first and last residue. D genes are given only for firm matches. Some rows mark clone size as missing; the rest say once, few, many or name a class of expanded clone.

len: 13
d_gene: -
v_gene: TRBV28
j_gene: TRBJ1-2
abundance: -
CDR3aa: CASSLGPTYGYTF
CDR3nt: TGTGCCAGCAGTTTGGGACCGACGTATGGCTACACCTTC

len: 15
d_gene: TRBD1
v_gene: TRBV25-1
j_gene: TRBJ1-4
abundance: -
CDR3aa: CASRRQGQGPRKLFF
CDR3nt: TGTGCCAGCAGGCGACAGGGACAGGGACCGAGAAAACTGTTTTTT

len: 15
d_gene: TRBD1
v_gene: TRBV2
j_gene: TRBJ2-5
abundance: -
CDR3aa: CASRSTGTGGETQYF
CDR3nt: TGTGCCAGCAGATCGACCGGGACAGGGGGAGAGACCCAGTACTTC

len: 17
d_gene: TRBD2
v_gene: TRBV2
j_gene: TRBJ2-1
abundance: -
CDR3aa: CASSGTSGRSSYNEQFF
CDR3nt: TGTGCCAGCAGCGGGACTAGCGGGAGGAGTTCATACAATGAGCAGTTCTTC

len: 14
d_gene: -
v_gene: TRBV2
j_gene: TRBJ1-3
abundance: -
CDR3aa: CASSVQGAGNTIYF
CDR3nt: TGTGCCAGCAGTGTCCAGGGAGCTGGAAACACCATATATTTT

len: 15
d_gene: -
v_gene: TRBV2
j_gene: TRBJ1-1
abundance: -
CDR3aa: CASSKTGGESTEAFF
CDR3nt: TGTGCCAGCAGTAAGACAGGCGGAGAGAGCACTGAAGCTTTCTTT

len: 15
d_gene: TRBD1
v_gene: TRBV5-1
j_gene: TRBJ1-1
abundance: -
CDR3aa: CASSPRQGGGTEAFF
CDR3nt: TGCGCCAGCAGCCCACGACAGGGCGGAGGCACTGAAGCTTTCTTT

len: 16
d_gene: TRBD2
v_gene: TRBV7-2
j_gene: TRBJ2-1
abundance: -
CDR3aa: CASSLGTGTRRNEQFF
CDR3nt: TGTGCCAGCAGCTTAGGGACCGGGACTAGAAGGAATGAGCAGTTCTTC

len: 17
d_gene: -
v_gene: TRBV5-5
j_gene: TRBJ1-5
abundance: -
CDR3aa: CASSLSHGTGDNQPQHF
CDR3nt: TGTGCCAGCAGCCTGAGCCATGGGACGGGGGATAATCAGCCCCAGCATTTT

len: 14
d_gene: TRBD1
v_gene: TRBV18
j_gene: TRBJ2-7
abundance: -
CDR3aa: CASSDGTGGYEQYF
CDR3nt: TGTGCCAGCTCGGACGGGACAGGGGGCTACGAGCAGTACTTC

len: 14
d_gene: TRBD1
v_gene: TRBV9
j_gene: TRBJ1-2
abundance: few
CDR3aa: CASSIGTGRYGYTF
CDR3nt: TGTGCCAGCAGCATAGGGACAGGGCGGTATGGCTACACCTTC

len: 14
d_gene: TRBD1
v_gene: TRBV2
j_gene: TRBJ2-2
abundance: few
CDR3aa: CASSVRQGTGELFF
CDR3nt: TGTGCCAGCAGTGTTAGACAGGGGACCGGGGAGCTGTTTTTT

len: 14
d_gene: TRBD1
v_gene: TRBV27
j_gene: TRBJ1-2
abundance: -
CDR3aa: CASSSRTGNYGYTF
CDR3nt: TGTGCCAGCAGTTCGCGGACAGGGAACTATGGCTACACCTTC

len: 15
d_gene: -
v_gene: TRBV25-1
j_gene: TRBJ1-4
abundance: few
CDR3aa: CASSRDGATNEKLFF
CDR3nt: TGTGCCAGCAGTCGAGACGGCGCAACTAATGAAAAACTGTTTTTT

len: 11
d_gene: -
v_gene: TRBV30
j_gene: TRBJ2-1
abundance: few
CDR3aa: CAWGLGGSQFF
CDR3nt: TGTGCCTGGGGATTAGGGGGGTCACAGTTCTTC

len: 13
d_gene: -
v_gene: TRBV11-2
j_gene: TRBJ2-4
abundance: -
CDR3aa: CASSSLVKNIQYF
CDR3nt: TGTGCCAGCAGCTCCCTGGTCAAAAACATTCAGTACTTC

len: 15
d_gene: TRBD2
v_gene: TRBV4-1
j_gene: TRBJ2-7
abundance: -
CDR3aa: CASSRGGPEGYEQYF
CDR3nt: TGCGCCAGCAGCCGGGGGGGACCCGAGGGCTACGAGCAGTACTTC

len: 16
d_gene: TRBD2
v_gene: TRBV7-9
j_gene: TRBJ2-1
abundance: -
CDR3aa: CASSLLTSGRSNEQFF
CDR3nt: TGTGCCAGCAGCTTACTAACTAGCGGGAGGAGCAATGAGCAGTTCTTC

len: 11
d_gene: -
v_gene: TRBV5-6
j_gene: TRBJ2-4
abundance: few
CDR3aa: CASSFKNIQYF
CDR3nt: TGTGCCAGCAGCTTTAAAAACATTCAGTACTTC

len: 18
d_gene: TRBD2
v_gene: TRBV7-2
j_gene: TRBJ2-3
abundance: few
CDR3aa: CASSPSPGLAEGTDTQYF
CDR3nt: TGTGCCAGCAGCCCCAGCCCTGGACTAGCGGAGGGCACAGATACGCAGTATTTT

len: 13
d_gene: -
v_gene: TRBV29-1
j_gene: TRBJ2-5
abundance: -
CDR3aa: CSSEGRNGETQYF
CDR3nt: TGCAGCTCCGAAGGGCGGAACGGGGAGACCCAGTACTTC

len: 15
d_gene: -
v_gene: TRBV7-8
j_gene: TRBJ2-1
abundance: -
CDR3aa: CASSVRVPSYNEQFF
CDR3nt: TGTGCCAGCAGCGTCAGGGTACCGTCCTACAATGAGCAGTTCTTC

len: 16
d_gene: -
v_gene: TRBV9
j_gene: TRBJ1-2
abundance: -
CDR3aa: CASSVDPQGLIYGYTF
CDR3nt: TGTGCCAGCAGCGTGGACCCACAGGGACTCATCTATGGCTACACCTTC

len: 15
d_gene: -
v_gene: TRBV28
j_gene: TRBJ1-1
abundance: -
CDR3aa: CASPSRGSTNTEAFF
CDR3nt: TGTGCCAGCCCCTCCCGGGGAAGTACGAACACTGAAGCTTTCTTT

len: 13
d_gene: -
v_gene: TRBV18
j_gene: TRBJ1-4
abundance: few
CDR3aa: CASSSYRDEKLFF
CDR3nt: TGTGCCAGCTCATCCTACAGGGATGAAAAACTGTTTTTT

len: 15
d_gene: TRBD1
v_gene: TRBV5-1
j_gene: TRBJ2-7
abundance: -
CDR3aa: CASSLGGTGTYEQYF
CDR3nt: TGCGCCAGCAGCTTGGGTGGGACAGGGACCTACGAGCAGTACTTC

len: 14
d_gene: -
v_gene: TRBV13
j_gene: TRBJ1-2
abundance: few
CDR3aa: CASIRIAGSYGYTF
CDR3nt: TGTGCCAGCATTAGGATTGCAGGGAGCTATGGCTACACCTTC

len: 12
d_gene: -
v_gene: TRBV9
j_gene: TRBJ2-2
abundance: few
CDR3aa: CASRKSSGELFF
CDR3nt: TGTGCCAGCAGAAAGTCTTCCGGGGAGCTGTTTTTT

len: 16
d_gene: TRBD1
v_gene: TRBV5-6
j_gene: TRBJ1-1
abundance: -
CDR3aa: CASSLARGQGWTEAFF
CDR3nt: TGTGCCAGCAGCTTGGCCCGGGGACAGGGTTGGACTGAAGCTTTCTTT

len: 14
d_gene: -
v_gene: TRBV28
j_gene: TRBJ2-4
abundance: -
CDR3aa: CASRPVRDKNIQYF
CDR3nt: TGTGCCAGCAGACCTGTCAGGGACAAAAACATTCAGTACTTC

len: 12
d_gene: TRBD1
v_gene: TRBV30
j_gene: TRBJ2-5
abundance: -
CDR3aa: CAPGQGEETQYF
CDR3nt: TGTGCCCCGGGACAGGGAGAAGAGACCCAGTACTTC

len: 14
d_gene: -
v_gene: TRBV5-1
j_gene: TRBJ2-7
abundance: -
CDR3aa: CASSSGLRGYEQYF
CDR3nt: TGCGCCAGCAGCTCCGGGCTAAGGGGTTACGAGCAGTACTTC

len: 16
d_gene: TRBD1
v_gene: TRBV7-2
j_gene: TRBJ2-7
abundance: few
CDR3aa: CASSFTGTGINYEQYF
CDR3nt: TGTGCCAGCAGCTTTACCGGGACAGGGATCAACTACGAGCAGTACTTC

len: 13
d_gene: TRBD1
v_gene: TRBV7-2
j_gene: TRBJ2-7
abundance: -
CDR3aa: CASSSQGAYEQYF
CDR3nt: TGTGCCAGCAGCTCGCAGGGGGCCTACGAGCAGTACTTC

len: 15
d_gene: -
v_gene: TRBV28
j_gene: TRBJ1-4
abundance: -
CDR3aa: CASSAPRSGREKLFF
CDR3nt: TGTGCCAGCAGTGCGCCGCGCTCCGGAAGAGAAAAACTGTTTTTT

len: 14
d_gene: -
v_gene: TRBV28
j_gene: TRBJ1-2
abundance: few
CDR3aa: CASSLSGGNYGYTF
CDR3nt: TGTGCCAGCAGTTTATCCGGCGGGAACTATGGCTACACCTTC

len: 12
d_gene: -
v_gene: TRBV2
j_gene: TRBJ1-2
abundance: -
CDR3aa: CASSEAGVGYTF
CDR3nt: TGTGCCAGCAGTGAAGCCGGGGTCGGCTACACCTTC

len: 14
d_gene: -
v_gene: TRBV5-1
j_gene: TRBJ2-1
abundance: once
CDR3aa: CASSLAIAGLEQFF
CDR3nt: TGCGCCAGCAGCTTGGCCATTGCTGGGCTTGAGCAGTTCTTC